Presented here are 12 T cell receptor beta chains from one specimen sequenced in a study of response to subunit inactivated influenza vaccine. TCRdb independently ran MiXCR on the RT-PCR reads; one entry per CDR3 protein. The sample includes some 500,000 distinct CDR3 sequences, approximately 15% seen only once; the top ten take roughly 3%. The specimen was CD4+ T cells sorted from PBMCs, collected around 25 months after vaccination. The receptor set was obtained from a man aged 50 to 69 who received an inactivated influenza vaccine.

This clonotype was counted between two and nine times. This chain connects TRBV7-6 to TRBJ2-5; D is undetermined. Trimming removed 5 bases from V and 3 bases from J, with 4 bases in between. Germline V CDR1 and CDR2: SGHVS, FNYEAQ. CDR3 length: 11 residues. The CDR3 is CASSMKETQYF. The CDR3 coding sequence is TGTGCCAGCAGCATGAAAGAGACCCAGTACTTC. Full variable domain (rest looked up from reference TRBV7-6 and TRBJ2-5): GAGVSQSPRYKVTKRGQDVALRCDPISGHVSLYWYRQALGQGPEFLTYFNYEAQQDKSGLPNDRFSAERPEGSISTLTIQRTEQRDSAMYRCASSMKETQYFGPGTRLLVL.

V usage is TRBV5-6 and J usage is TRBJ1-2; a weak D match, TRBD1 (5 bases). Germline lookup yields CDR1 SGHDT and CDR2 YYEEEE. The CDR3 extends over 19 amino acids. The V gene lost 2 bases and the J gene lost 0 bases, with 23 bases spanning the gap. The CDR3 is CASSFAGGIWIRTNYGYTF. The CDR3 DNA sequence: TGTGCCAGCAGCTTTGCCGGGGGGATTTGGATCCGGACTAACTATGGCTACACCTTC.

This clonotype was observed many times. The chain recombines TRBV3-1 with TRBJ2-7, with 8 bases matching TRBD1. The CDR3 extends over 15 amino acids. V shed 4 bases, J shed 5 bases, and the junction held 10 bases outside the gene matches. Germline V gene data show CDR1 as LGHDT and CDR2 as YNNKEL (reference sequence). The CDR3 bases are TGTGCCAGCAGCCCGACAGGGGCGGTGGGTCACGAGCAGTACTTC. Its protein product is CASSPTGAVGHEQYF.

V and J are TRBV6-1 and TRBJ1-1, with TRBD1 matching over 8 bases. Germline CDR1 and CDR2: MNHNS and SASEGT. The junction had 9 bases not matched to a gene; V was cut back by 5 bases and J by 7 bases. The CDR3 runs to 14 residues. The CDR3 is CASSTTGVFLEAFF. The CDR3 nucleotides read TGTGCCAGCAGTACGACAGGGGTCTTCCTTGAAGCTTTCTTT.

This clonotype was seen a few times. The chain carries TRBV7-3 and TRBJ2-3; 7 bases map to TRBD2. The J segment lost 4 bases and the V segment lost 11 bases, leaving 21 bases of the junction unmatched. From germline, CDR1 is SGHTA and CDR2 FQGTGA. The CDR3 length is 17 residues. As DNA, the CDR3 is TGTGCCCCTTGTAGGCGGGAGACTTTGGGTTGTGCAGATACGCAGTATTTT. Protein product: CAPCRRETLGCADTQYF.

The sample holds a few counts of this clonotype. This chain uses TRBV7-2 with TRBJ2-7, with 7 bases identical to TRBD1. The CDR3 is made up of 15 amino acids. From germline, CDR1 is SGHTA and CDR2 FQGNSA. J gave up 0 bases and V 8 bases, and 10 bases lay outside the gene matches. This chain's CDR3 is CASHKLRGPSYEQYF. CDR3 in DNA: TGTGCCAGCCACAAGTTGAGGGGGCCCTCCTACGAGCAGTACTTC.

A few counts support this clonotype. The chain uses TRBV5-1 and TRBJ1-1; D unresolved. V was trimmed by 0 bases and J by 4 bases, leaving 16 bases between them. Germline assignment: CDR1 SGHRS and CDR2 YFSETQ. The CDR3 consists of 16 residues. CDR3: CASSLGPGSRGTEAFF. The DNA of the CDR3 is TGCGCCAGCAGCTTGGGTCCCGGGAGTCGGGGCACTGAAGCTTTCTTT.

This clonotype was detected a few times. The chain links TRBV25-1 to TRBJ2-2; TRBD2 might be the D (6 bases). The CDR3 sequence is 14 residues long. V shed 4 bases and J shed 4 bases, with 10 bases lying between them. Germline-derived CDR1 and CDR2 are MGHDK and SYGVNS. As DNA, the CDR3 is TGTGCCAGCAGTGCGGGAGAGGGCACCGGGGAGCTGTTTTTT. It specifies CASSAGEGTGELFF.

This clonotype was observed many times. The genes are TRBV6-2 or TRBV6-3 and TRBJ2-7; a possible D gene is TRBD2 (5 bases). CDR1 MNHEY and CDR2 SVGEGT come from the germline V gene. This CDR3 comprises 13 residues. Trimming removed 5 bases from V and 2 bases from J, with 10 bases in between. The CDR3 nucleotides read TGTGCCAGCAGTAGAGGGTTCCCCTACGAGCAGTACTTC. It translates to CASSRGFPYEQYF.

This clonotype has ten or more counts. The chain couples TRBV5-1 to TRBJ1-3; 7 bases are shared with TRBD1. Germline V gene data show CDR1 as SGHRS and CDR2 as YFSETQ. Trimming at V came to 5 bases and at J to 4 bases, leaving 9 bases not matched to a gene. The CDR3 is 15 amino acids. The DNA of the CDR3 is TGCGCCAGCAGTTCCGGGACAGCACTAGGAAACACCATATATTTT. Its translation is CASSSGTALGNTIYF. Full variable domain (missing parts from reference TRBV5-1 and TRBJ1-3): KAGVTQTPRYLIKTRGQQVTLSCSPISGHRSVSWYQQTPGQGLQFLFEYFSETQRNKGNFPGRFSGRQFSNSRSEMNVSTLELGDSALYLCASSSGTALGNTIYFGEGSWLTVV.

The chain uses TRBV12-3 or TRBV12-4 and TRBJ2-1; 11 nucleotides match TRBD2. This CDR3 has 14 residues. Germline trimming cut 5 bases from V and 9 bases from J; bases unmatched to any gene: 6. The CDR3: CASSLLAGGGEQFF. The CDR3 DNA reads TGTGCCAGCAGTCTATTAGCGGGAGGGGGTGAGCAGTTCTTC.

The J gene is TRBJ2-7, the V gene TRBV5-1, with TRBD2 identical over 11 bases. V shed 3 bases and J 1 base; nucleotides not matched to a gene: 3. The CDR3 sequence is 15 residues long. Germline loops: CDR1 SGHRS, CDR2 YFSETQ. DNA for the CDR3: TGCGCCAGCAGCTCAACTAGCGGGGGATCCTACGAGCAGTACTTC. It specifies CASSSTSGGSYEQYF. Drawing the rest from reference TRBV5-1 and TRBJ2-7, the complete variable domain is KAGVTQTPRYLIKTRGQQVTLSCSPISGHRSVSWYQQTPGQGLQFLFEYFSETQRNKGNFPGRFSGRQFSNSRSEMNVSTLELGDSALYLCASSSTSGGSYEQYFGPGTRLTVT.